This T cell receptor (beta chain) stems from a study of blood T cell repertoires in COVID-19. Whole-study context: Some COVID-19 samples were acute and others convalescent; all came from the United States, Italy and Spain. Sample material is recorded as cDNA or gDNA derived from T cells, B-cell-depleted T cells, or PBMCs.

Looked up from germline, CDR1 is MNHEY and CDR2 is SVGAGI. V lost 4 bases, J lost 3 bases, and 6 bases stayed unmatched. The CDR3 extends over 14 amino acids. Authors' methods: Quantification of nucleated cells was approximated via reference gene primer amplification. Clones were sequenced by immunoSEQ multiplex PCR, and TCRdb holds only the in-frame ones, with some missing. V, J and clone size were drawn from that table, and D and trimming were deduced from the DNA. The sample lists some 320,000 clones; roughly 91% were seen once. This clone was counted only a few times. The material sequenced was peripheral blood. The TCR comes from a woman aged 25-40 years with COVID-19, enrolled during active disease. The V call is TRBV6-5, the J call TRBJ2-7; 7 bases fit TRBD1. CDR3 residues: CASSFRDSFYEQYF. CDR3 DNA sequence: TGTGCCAGCAGTTTCCGGGACAGCTTCTACGAGCAGTACTTC.